The TCR beta chain described here comes from a study of blood T cell repertoires in COVID-19. About the study: Specimens from acute and convalescent COVID-19 originated in the United States, Italy and Spain. Sample material is recorded as cDNA or gDNA derived from T cells, B-cell-depleted T cells, or PBMCs.

The CDR3 totals 14 residues. The junction had 4 bases not matched to a gene; V was cut back by 2 bases and J by 4 bases. The germline CDR1 and CDR2 sequences are KGHSH and LQKENI. Under the authors' procedure: Amplification of reference gene primers provided the estimated nucleated cell counts. The method was immunoSEQ multiplex PCR; TCRdb's version includes in-frame clones alone and lacks a portion of them. The D gene and trimming were derived from the DNA, and the V and J assignments and clone size from that table. The table has more than 55,000 clones, 90% seen once. The receptor was isolated from an older man with acute or convalescent COVID-19. The sequenced sample was peripheral blood. The chain combines TRBV18 with TRBJ2-5, with 7 nucleotides matching TRBD1. The chain's CDR3 is CASSPRTGVETQYF. CDR3 DNA sequence: TGTGCCAGCTCACCAAGAACAGGGGTAGAGACCCAGTACTTC.